Included here is one T cell receptor (beta chain) sequence, with context. Its antigen remains unidentified. Execution of the assay was at deep level. In the source study's methods: In the immunoSEQ data, sequences were junction-only and lacked quality scores, so filtering differed. Measured with immunoSEQ multiplex PCR; TCRdb has only the in-frame clones, and not every one. That table supplies the V and J calls and clone size; D and trimming were determined from the DNA. This repertoire shows 2.3 million or so clones, approximately 95% found once; its top ten account for roughly 0.36%. The source of the sample is a study of shared clonotypes between healthy human individuals. Trimming stripped 3 bases from V and 2 bases from J, with 8 bases between. The CDR3 is 14 residues long. CDR1 and CDR2 (germline): KGHSH, LQKENI. Overall study results and limits: A small donor pool kept down the genetic and exposure-history diversity that was represented. Clonotypes that were shared across several donors made up around 5% of naive CD4 clonotypes.

The chain carries TRBV18 and TRBJ1-5; D remains ambiguous. The TCR sequence derives from a man aged 18 to 35 in good health. Some clones in this sample may be carry-over from other donors' samples. The material sequenced was naive CD4+ T cells from PBMCs. Subset in this sample: CD45RA+ positively selected. Written as DNA, the CDR3 is TGTGCCAGCTCACCGAACACGGGCAATCAGCCCCAGCATTTT. The encoded protein is CASSPNTGNQPQHF.